These 32 T cell receptor beta chains were sequenced from one sample in a study of cytomegalovirus exposure and HLA in healthy donors. TCRdb's table, derived via immunoSEQ multiplex PCR, lists solely in-frame clones and lacks some. The sample consists of approximately 200,000 clones, approximately 88% of them appearing once. The specimen sequenced was PBMCs. These receptors originate from a man in his late teens or twenties in good health and CMV-seropositive.

The genes are TRBV19 and TRBJ2-6; 9 positions agree with TRBD1. CDR3 length: 17 residues. Per germline, CDR1 LNHDA and CDR2 SQIVND (reference sequence). The V and J ends lost 3 bases and 1 base, in that order; junction bases with no gene match: 4. The chain's CDR3 is CASSIGDRVSGANVLTF. CDR3 DNA: TGTGCCAGTAGTATCGGGGACAGGGTGTCTGGGGCCAACGTCCTGACTTTC.

This chain's CDR3 is CASSLVERAGELFF. The CDR3 DNA follows: TGTGCCAGCAGCTTAGTCGAGCGGGCCGGGGAGCTGTTTTTT. V gene TRBV11-2 combines with J gene TRBJ2-2; tentatively, D is TRBD2 (6 bases). With 1 base removed from V and 6 bases from J, the gap between germline ends came to 9 bases. Per the germline V gene, CDR1 is SGHAT and CDR2 is FQNNGV. The CDR3 has 14 amino acids.

CDR3 in DNA: TGTGCCAGCAGGACCGGGACTAGCGAAACCGGGGAGCTGTTTTTT. Residues: CASRTGTSETGELFF. The chain combines TRBV27 with TRBJ2-2; TRBD2 matches 10 bases. This CDR3 is built from 15 residues. V was clipped by 6 bases and J by 5 bases; unmatched bases: 6. Looked up from germline, CDR1 is MNHEY and CDR2 is SMNVEV (reference sequence).

V and J are TRBV6-4 and TRBJ2-3; no firm D call. Between the trimmed V and J ends, which lost 0 bases and 11 bases, there was a span of 12 bases. Germline CDR1 and CDR2: MRHNA and SNTAGT. The CDR3 runs 13 residues. The CDR3 sequence: CASSDSAPRGQYF. CDR3 nucleotide sequence: TGTGCCAGCAGTGACTCGGCCCCCAGAGGGCAGTATTTT.

This clone came up once. V gene TRBV28 combines with J gene TRBJ2-1, with D perhaps TRBD2 (6 bases). CDR1 is MDHEN, CDR2 SYDVKM, per germline. Trimming left V 1 base short and J 3 bases short, with 13 bases between. CDR3 length: 16 amino acids. In nucleotides, the CDR3 is TGTGCCAGCAGTTTATCGGGCGGGGCATACTACAATGAGCAGTTCTTC. Its protein is CASSLSGGAYYNEQFF.

The chain joins TRBV7-6 to TRBJ1-1; the D gene is possibly TRBD1 (5 bases). Trimming removed 6 bases at V and 1 base at J, with 9 bases between. Germline CDR1 is SGHVS and CDR2 is FNYEAQ. The CDR3 has 13 residues. The DNA of the CDR3 is TGTGCCAGCAGTCGGCAGGGGAACACTGAAGCTTTCTTT. Translation: CASSRQGNTEAFF.

J is TRBJ2-3 and V is TRBV2; TRBD2 aligns across 15 bases. This CDR3 is 18 amino acids long. The junction had 8 bases not matched to a gene; V was cut back by 0 bases and J by 7 bases. The germline CDR1 and CDR2 sequences are SNHLY and FYNNEI. Here the CDR3 reads CASSEAARTSGRAHTQYF. The CDR3 region has the DNA TGTGCCAGCAGTGAAGCGGCCCGGACTAGCGGGAGGGCACATACGCAGTATTTT.

The chain combines TRBV5-1 with TRBJ2-7; perhaps TRBD1 as D (5 bases). The CDR3 spans 14 residues. Germline-derived CDR1 and CDR2 are SGHRS and YFSETQ. V shed 2 bases and J shed 6 bases, with 15 bases lying between them. The CDR3 DNA sequence: TGCGCCAGCAGCTTCTCCCCAGGGTCTGGCGAGCAGTACTTC. It translates to CASSFSPGSGEQYF. The variable domain in full, with the rest retrieved from reference TRBV5-1 and TRBJ2-7, is KAGVTQTPRYLIKTRGQQVTLSCSPISGHRSVSWYQQTPGQGLQFLFEYFSETQRNKGNFPGRFSGRQFSNSRSEMNVSTLELGDSALYLCASSFSPGSGEQYFGPGTRLTVT.

The chain is built from TRBV19 and TRBJ2-6, with 8 bases fitting TRBD2. The CDR3 has 18 residues. J was trimmed by 0 bases and V by 5 bases; bases with no gene match: 9. Germline V gene sequence: CDR1 LNHDA, CDR2 SQIVND (reference sequence). CDR3 in amino acids: CASSGGGSPLSGANVLTF. The DNA of the CDR3 is TGTGCCAGTAGTGGCGGGGGGAGCCCCCTCTCTGGGGCCAACGTCCTGACTTTC.

J is TRBJ1-2 and V is TRBV30; TRBD1 matches at 8 bases. Per the germline V gene, CDR1 is GTSNPN and CDR2 is SVGIG (reference sequence). The CDR3 runs 14 residues. Losses at the gene ends were 5 bases for V and 3 bases for J; bases not matched to a gene: 8. The CDR3: CAWVARGRDYGYTF. Here the CDR3 DNA reads TGTGCCTGGGTCGCCAGGGGGCGCGACTATGGCTACACCTTC.

The V call is TRBV30, the J call TRBJ1-4, with TRBD1 matching over 9 bases. The CDR3 consists of 14 residues. The germline CDR1 and CDR2 sequences are GTSNPN and SVGIG (reference sequence). V was clipped by 1 base and J by 6 bases; unmatched bases: 3. Here the CDR3 reads CAWSEGQGYEKLFF. CDR3 coding DNA: TGTGCCTGGAGTGAGGGACAGGGTTATGAAAAACTGTTTTTT.

This rearrangement joins TRBV7-8 to TRBJ2-7, with TRBD2 matching 12 bases. Trimming at V came to 1 base and at J to 4 bases, leaving 2 bases not matched to a gene. Germline V gene data show CDR1 as SGHVS and CDR2 as FQNEAQ. This CDR3 contains 15 residues. In nucleotides, the CDR3 is TGTGCCAGCAGCTTAGGACTAGCGGGAGAATACGAGCAGTACTTC. It yields the protein CASSLGLAGEYEQYF.

The genes are TRBV10-3 and TRBJ2-5; 10 bases are shared with TRBD1. This CDR3 contains 19 residues. Germline V gene data show CDR1 as ENHRY and CDR2 as SYGVKD. The ends lost 0 bases at V and 2 bases at J; junction bases unmatched: 12. The CDR3 DNA follows: TGTGCCATCAGTGAGTCAGTCCGACAGGGGGCAAAAAGGCAAGAGACCCAGTACTTC. Its translation is CAISESVRQGAKRQETQYF.

This clone was counted between two and nine times. CDR3 residues: CASSLPLGNYEQYF. The CDR3 DNA is TGTGCCAGCAGTCTACCACTTGGTAACTACGAGCAGTACTTC. V and J are TRBV28 and TRBJ2-7, with D hard to call. Germline CDR1 reads MDHEN; CDR2 reads SYDVKM. This CDR3 comprises 14 residues. Trimming took off 5 bases at V and 3 bases at J, with 14 bases between the two ends.

This chain joins TRBV13 and TRBJ2-7; a weak D match, TRBD2 (5 bases). CDR3 length equals 12 residues. Germline lookup yields CDR1 PRHDT and CDR2 FYEKMQ (reference sequence). V was shortened by 3 bases and J by 4 bases, with 7 bases between the two germline ends. The CDR3 DNA reads as TGTGCCAGCAGCTTTGAGGGATACGAGCAGTACTTC. Its translation: CASSFEGYEQYF.

The chain couples TRBV7-9 to TRBJ2-7, with D perhaps matching TRBD1 (5 bases). The germline V gene encodes CDR1 SEHNR and CDR2 FQNEAQ (reference sequence). With 1 base removed from V and 7 bases from J, the gap between germline ends came to 11 bases. The CDR3 runs to 13 residues. CDR3 DNA: TGTGCCAGCAGCTTAGTTACAGGAAGTGAGCAGTACTTC. This encodes CASSLVTGSEQYF.

The CDR3 DNA reads as TGTGCCAGCAGTGCCCAGGGGACAGGGGGCTTCACAGATACGCAGTATTTT. It yields the protein CASSAQGTGGFTDTQYF. The rearrangement uses TRBV6-1 and TRBJ2-3; 12 bases fit TRBD1. The CDR3 contains 17 residues. The germline gives CDR1 MNHNS, CDR2 SASEGT. The trim removed 4 bases at V and 2 bases at J, leaving 7 bases unmatched.

The CDR3 sequence is CASSFPFRLAGLYNEQFF. The CDR3 bases are TGTGCCAGCAGCTTCCCGTTTCGACTAGCGGGATTGTACAATGAGCAGTTCTTC. The chain recombines TRBV7-9 with TRBJ2-1; 11 bases agree with TRBD2. This CDR3 spans 18 amino acids. V trimming: 3 bases; J trimming: 4 bases; junction bases outside the gene matches: 11. The germline V gene has CDR1 SEHNR and CDR2 FQNEAQ (reference sequence).

The chain links TRBV7-9 to TRBJ1-1; D gene uncertain. This CDR3 is built from 15 residues. CDR1 and CDR2 from the germline V gene are SEHNR and FQNEAQ (reference sequence). Between the trimmed V and J ends, which lost 5 bases and 7 bases, there was a span of 20 bases. The CDR3 DNA sequence: TGTGCCAGCAGCCAATTCCCTGATCAATCGGGTGAAGCTTTCTTT. This codes for CASSQFPDQSGEAFF.

This clone was detected only a few times. The gene calls are TRBV25-1 and TRBJ2-7; D gene unclear. The CDR3 sequence is 13 residues long. The germline V and J ends were trimmed by 3 bases and 12 bases, with 18 bases remaining between them. Germline assignment: CDR1 MGHDK and CDR2 SYGVNS. CDR3 sequence (DNA): TGTGCCAGCAGTGACCTCATTGGAGCCACGGTGTACTTC. The encoded protein is CASSDLIGATVYF.

This sequence joins TRBV4-1 and TRBJ2-3, with D perhaps matching TRBD2 (6 bases). Germline-derived CDR1 and CDR2 are MGHRA and YSYEKL. V was pared by 1 base and J by 1 base, with 15 bases between. The CDR3 consists of 17 residues. The CDR3 nucleotides are TGCGCCAGCAGCCAAGGGCGCGTGGCGGGACGCACAGATACGCAGTATTTT. Its translation is CASSQGRVAGRTDTQYF.

The gene calls are TRBV27 and TRBJ1-1; 8 bases are shared with TRBD1. The V gene's germline CDR1 is MNHEY and CDR2 SMNVEV (reference sequence). This CDR3 has 14 amino acids. Losses at the gene ends were 7 bases for V and 2 bases for J; bases not matched to a gene: 6. The CDR3 DNA reads TGTGCCAGCACTCAGGGGGCGCGAAACACTGAAGCTTTCTTT. Its translation: CASTQGARNTEAFF.

V gene TRBV5-4 combines with J gene TRBJ2-5, with TRBD1 identical over 10 bases. This CDR3 spans 14 amino acids. Losses at the gene ends were 2 bases for V and 5 bases for J; bases not matched to a gene: 3. The germline V gene has CDR1 SGHNT and CDR2 YYREEE (reference sequence). The CDR3 nucleotides are TGTGCCAGCAGCTTACCGGGACAGGGGGAGACCCAGTACTTC. This gives the protein CASSLPGQGETQYF.

The chain employs TRBV6-6 and TRBJ2-5, with 8 bases that match TRBD2. The CDR3 length is 16 residues. J gave up 2 bases and V 6 bases, and 11 bases lay outside the gene matches. CDR1 and CDR2 from the germline V gene are MNHNY and SVGAGI (reference sequence). The CDR3 DNA follows: TGTGCCAGCAGGGGTTACCTTAGCGGGACTCAAGAGACCCAGTACTTC. Translation: CASRGYLSGTQETQYF.

The chain is built from TRBV7-2 and TRBJ2-7, with 11 bases aligning to TRBD2. CDR1 and CDR2 from the germline V gene are SGHTA and FQGNSA. The trim removed 1 base at V and 4 bases at J, leaving 6 bases unmatched. CDR3 size: 16 residues. This CDR3 is CASSLVPLAGEYEQYF. The DNA of the CDR3 is TGTGCCAGCAGCTTAGTCCCACTAGCGGGAGAGTACGAGCAGTACTTC.

The J gene is TRBJ2-1, the V gene TRBV4-3; the match to TRBD2 covers 11 bases. J lost 3 bases, V lost 4 bases, and 8 bases had no gene match. The germline gives CDR1 LGHNA, CDR2 YSLEER. The CDR3 spans 17 residues. The CDR3 DNA reads TGCGCCAGCAGCCGTTGGGGGGGGACTAGCGGCTACAATGAGCAGTTCTTC. Protein: CASSRWGGTSGYNEQFF.

This chain connects TRBV7-8 to TRBJ1-4; the D gene is possibly TRBD1 (5 bases). The V and J ends lost 4 bases and 8 bases respectively, with 14 bases between them. The CDR3 extends over 14 amino acids. Germline CDR1 reads SGHVS; CDR2 reads FQNEAQ. DNA for the CDR3: TGTGCCAGCAGCTCAACAGGCGCGGGGGAAAAACTGTTTTTT. It yields the protein CASSSTGAGEKLFF.

This chain links TRBV5-4 with TRBJ2-7; a weak D match, TRBD1 (5 bases). Per the germline V gene, CDR1 is SGHNT and CDR2 is YYREEE (reference sequence). Trimming stripped 2 bases from V and 1 base from J, with 7 bases between. The length of the CDR3 is 13 residues. CDR3 coding DNA: TGTGCCAGCAGCTTAAGGGGTTCCTACGAGCAGTACTTC. Translating it yields CASSLRGSYEQYF. Using reference TRBV5-4 and TRBJ2-7 for the parts outside the CDR3, the full variable domain is ETGVTQSPTHLIKTRGQQVTLRCSSQSGHNTVSWYQQALGQGPQFIFQYYREEENGRGNFPPRFSGLQFPNYSSELNVNALELDDSALYLCASSLRGSYEQYFGPGTRLTVT.

The chain joins TRBV18 to TRBJ2-7, with TRBD1 as a possible D gene (5 bases). The CDR3 has 15 residues. CDR1 is KGHSH and CDR2 is LQKENI in the germline V gene. V was shortened by 5 bases and J by 0 bases, with 14 bases between the two germline ends. This chain's CDR3 is CASSGDRKSSYEQYF. The CDR3 bases are TGTGCCAGCTCAGGAGACAGAAAGAGCTCCTACGAGCAGTACTTC.

V gene TRBV28 combines with J gene TRBJ2-1; 12 bases align to TRBD2. The CDR3 is 18 residues long. V dropped 10 bases and J dropped 0; count of bases not matched to a gene: 13. Germline CDR1 and CDR2: MDHEN and SYDVKM. CDR3 protein: CAIAPNLAGGVSYNEQFF. The CDR3 DNA follows: TGTGCCATAGCCCCGAATCTAGCGGGAGGGGTCTCCTACAATGAGCAGTTCTTC.

The chain combines TRBV20-1 with TRBJ2-3; D gene uncertain. CDR1 and CDR2 from the germline V gene are DFQATT and SNEGSKA (reference sequence). V was pared by 3 bases and J by 6 bases, with 7 bases between. The CDR3 spans 11 residues. In DNA, the CDR3 is TGCAGTGCTAGCCTTTATGATACGCAGTATTTT. Amino acid sequence: CSASLYDTQYF.

This clone was detected a few times. The chain has TRBV5-5 and TRBJ1-5; weak D call: TRBD1 (5 bases). The CDR3 is 15 residues long. The V and J ends lost 2 bases and 0 bases respectively, with 9 bases between them. Germline CDR1 SGHKS, CDR2 YYEKEE (reference sequence). The CDR3 region is CASSFQGISNQPQHF. The CDR3 DNA sequence: TGTGCCAGCAGCTTCCAGGGAATTAGCAATCAGCCCCAGCATTTT. Complete variable domain (other parts from reference TRBV5-5 and TRBJ1-5): DAGVTQSPTHLIKTRGQQVTLRCSPISGHKSVSWYQQVLGQGPQFIFQYYEKEERGRGNFPDRFSARQFPNYSSELNVNALLLGDSALYLCASSFQGISNQPQHFGDGTRLSIL.